This TCR beta chain emerged from a study of regulatory T cells in long-lasting Graves disease. Time point reported: newly diagnosed GD, antithyroid drugs for less than 3 months. The TCR library was made from RNA extracted from PBMCs. The CDR3 is made up of 14 amino acids. The germline V gene has CDR1 MDHEN and CDR2 SYDVKM. V lost 4 bases and J lost 5; bases outside the gene matches: 5. CDR3-region Arm-PCR and iRepertoire HTBI primers produced the TCR beta libraries. TCRdb itself ran the multiplex PCR reads through MiXCR, one entry per CDR3 protein. This table holds about 330,000 distinct CDR3 sequences, 15% to 20% found once. This sample was shared with a second study, whose subject was T cells in Graves' hyperthyroidism and ophthalmopathy. That paper states: Exclusion of a patient resulted from uncontrolled infection, other autoimmune disease, pregnancy or lactation.

The chain employs TRBV28 and TRBJ1-5; the match to TRBD1 covers 7 bases. The sample consisted of peripheral blood mononuclear cells (PBMCs), taken at new diagnosis, from a patient treated with antithyroid drugs. The sequence came from a woman between 18 and 29 years old with Graves disease. Here the CDR3 DNA reads TGTGCCAGCAGTTCGTGGCAGGGGGATCAGCCCCAGCATTTT. It codes for CASSSWQGDQPQHF.